These T cell receptor beta chains were read from a single sample in a study of blood T cell repertoires in COVID-19. Only in-frame clones appear in the TCRdb table, and some are missing; sequencing was by immunoSEQ multiplex PCR. The data show approximately 120,000 clones, roughly 85% seen once. The sequenced material came from peripheral blood. Receptor source: a man older than 75 with active or convalescent COVID-19. The CDR3 runs from the conserved cysteine through the conserved F or W. Each record gives: V gene, J gene, D gene, clone size, CDR3 DNA, CDR3 protein. The D gene is left open where the match is weak. The listing skips clone size in some rows; elsewhere it reads once, few, many or a size class.

>TRBV9|TRBJ1-2|-|once
TGTGCCAGCAGCCCAACGAACGAGCACTATGGCTACACCTTC
CASSPTNEHYGYTF
>TRBV7-2|TRBJ1-5|TRBD1|-
TGTGCCAGCAGCTTAGGGAGACAGGGTAATCAGCCCCAGCATTTT
CASSLGRQGNQPQHF
>TRBV7-8|TRBJ2-2|TRBD1|-
TGTGCCAGCAGCTTATGGACAGGGGTCACCACGAACACCGGGGAGCTGTTTTTT
CASSLWTGVTTNTGELFF
>TRBV2|TRBJ2-1|TRBD2|-
TGTGCCAGCAGTCTCTATGGGACTAGCGTTGAGCAGTTCTTC
CASSLYGTSVEQFF
>TRBV10-1|TRBJ1-4|TRBD1|-
TGCGCCAGCAGTGAGTCGACTCGACAGGGGGAATATGAAAAACTGTTTTTT
CASSESTRQGEYEKLFF
>TRBV6-2/TRBV6-3|TRBJ2-2|TRBD2|-
TGTGCCAGCAGCCAACTAGCGGGATACACCGGGGAGCTGTTTTTT
CASSQLAGYTGELFF
>TRBV19|TRBJ1-4|TRBD1|-
TGTGCCAGTAGCGCCGGGACAGGGACTAATGAAAAACTGTTTTTT
CASSAGTGTNEKLFF
>TRBV18|TRBJ1-1|TRBD1|-
TGTGCCAGCTCACCATCGGGGACAGGGGACACTGAAGCTTTCTTT
CASSPSGTGDTEAFF
>TRBV11-2|TRBJ1-3|-|-
TGTGCCAGCAGCTTAGACGGTAGCTCTGGAAACACCATATATTTT
CASSLDGSSGNTIYF
>TRBV5-4|TRBJ2-2|TRBD2|once
TGTGCCAGCAGCTTGGGTGGACTAGCTGCCGGGGAGCTGTTTTTT
CASSLGGLAAGELFF
>TRBV2|TRBJ1-5|-|-
TGTGCCAGCAGCCCCGCCGGAGGGAGGAGCAATCAGCCCCAGCATTTT
CASSPAGGRSNQPQHF
>TRBV5-1|TRBJ2-7|TRBD1|few
TGCGCCAGCAGCCTGCCCCGGGACAGCCGGTCAAGAGCCTACGAGCAGTACTTC
CASSLPRDSRSRAYEQYF
>TRBV10-3|TRBJ2-3|TRBD2|once
TGTGCCATCAGTGAACTAGCGGGTATTTTCGATACGCAGTATTTT
CAISELAGIFDTQYF
>TRBV27|TRBJ1-2|-|-
TGTGCCAGCAGTTTATTACCCAGGAACGGACTATATGGCTACACCTTC
CASSLLPRNGLYGYTF
>TRBV5-6|TRBJ2-7|-|-
TGTGCCAGCAGCTCCTACGGCAGGGGGAGGAACGAGCAGTACTTC
CASSSYGRGRNEQYF
>TRBV27|TRBJ2-7|-|-
TGTGCCAGCAGGCGGGACAGCGGCTTGGCCGAGCAGTACTTC
CASRRDSGLAEQYF
>TRBV12-3/TRBV12-4|TRBJ2-5|-|-
TGTGCCAGCAGTTTAGATCGAGAGACCCAGTACTTC
CASSLDRETQYF
>TRBV29-1|TRBJ2-7|TRBD2|-
TGCAGCGCGTTGACTAGCCGGCCCTACGAGCAGTACTTC
CSALTSRPYEQYF
>TRBV6-5|TRBJ1-2|-|-
TGTGCCAGCAGTTACCCAGGCTATGGCTACACCTTC
CASSYPGYGYTF
>TRBV9|TRBJ2-5|TRBD2|-
TGTGCCAGCAGCGTTCGGACTAGCGGTTATGAGACCCAGTACTTC
CASSVRTSGYETQYF
>TRBV9|TRBJ2-5|TRBD1|once
TGTGCCAGCAGCGAGGGACAGTTCCAAGAGACCCAGTACTTC
CASSEGQFQETQYF
>TRBV28|TRBJ1-2|-|-
TGTGCCAGCACCCTCCGGGGGGTTCTGGATGGCTACACCTTC
CASTLRGVLDGYTF
>TRBV27|TRBJ2-7|TRBD2|-
TGTGCCAGCAGTCTCGGTGAGCGGGAGGGGGGGGAGCAGTACTTC
CASSLGEREGGEQYF
>TRBV11-2|TRBJ1-6|-|-
TGTGCCAGCAGTTTCGTACCGGACAGTAATTCACCCCTCCACTTT
CASSFVPDSNSPLHF
>TRBV2|TRBJ2-7|-|-
TGTGCCAGCGGGAACAGGGGAGGCGAGCAGTACTTC
CASGNRGGEQYF
>TRBV27|TRBJ2-1|TRBD2|-
TGTGCCAGCAGTTTGTATCCTAGCGGGGGGGTAGGTGAGCAGTTCTTC
CASSLYPSGGVGEQFF
>TRBV7-9|TRBJ1-2|TRBD1|-
TGTGCCAGCAGCTCGGGGACAGGGGGCGAAGATGGCTACACCTTC
CASSSGTGGEDGYTF
>TRBV24-1|TRBJ2-2|TRBD1|-
TGTGCCACCAGTGATCCTACTGGGACAGGGGGGAGCACCGGGGAGCTGTTTTTT
CATSDPTGTGGSTGELFF
>TRBV5-1|TRBJ2-1|TRBD1|-
TGCGCCAGCAGCTTGGTGGGGACAGGGGTAAATGAGCAGTTCTTC
CASSLVGTGVNEQFF
>TRBV27|TRBJ1-2|TRBD1|-
TGTGCCAGCAGTTTGCGACAGGGGTATGGCTACACCTTC
CASSLRQGYGYTF
>TRBV7-6|TRBJ2-3|TRBD1|once
TGTGCCAGCAGCTTGGAGGGACAGGGCATCACAGATACGCAGTATTTT
CASSLEGQGITDTQYF
>TRBV7-9|TRBJ1-5|TRBD1|few
TGTGCCAGCAGCTTAGGGACAGGGGGAAATCAGCCCCAGCATTTT
CASSLGTGGNQPQHF
>TRBV24-1|TRBJ2-1|TRBD1|-
TGTGCCACCAGTTCCCAGCCCGGACCTGGGACAGATTACGATGAGCAGTTCTTC
CATSSQPGPGTDYDEQFF
>TRBV5-1|TRBJ2-7|-|-
TGCGCCAGCAGCCTACAGGGTGTAAACGAGCAGTACTTC
CASSLQGVNEQYF
>TRBV9|TRBJ2-7|TRBD1|-
TGTGCCAGCAGCTTGGGACAGGGGGCCTACGAGCAGTACTTC
CASSLGQGAYEQYF
>TRBV7-2|TRBJ2-5|TRBD1|-
TGTGCCAGCAGCTTACAGGGGGATAGAGGGACCCAGTACTTC
CASSLQGDRGTQYF